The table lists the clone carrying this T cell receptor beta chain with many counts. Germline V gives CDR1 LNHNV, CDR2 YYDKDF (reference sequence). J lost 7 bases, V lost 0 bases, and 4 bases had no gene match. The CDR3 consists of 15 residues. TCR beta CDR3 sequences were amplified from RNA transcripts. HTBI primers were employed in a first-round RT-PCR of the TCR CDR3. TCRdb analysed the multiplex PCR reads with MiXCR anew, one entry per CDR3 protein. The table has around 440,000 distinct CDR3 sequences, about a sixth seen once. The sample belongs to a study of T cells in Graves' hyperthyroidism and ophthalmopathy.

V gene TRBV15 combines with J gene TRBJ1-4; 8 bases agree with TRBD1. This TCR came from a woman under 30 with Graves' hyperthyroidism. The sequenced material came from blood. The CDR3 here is CATSRDRTGSEKLFF. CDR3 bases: TGTGCCACCAGCAGAGATCGGACAGGGAGTGAAAAACTGTTTTTT. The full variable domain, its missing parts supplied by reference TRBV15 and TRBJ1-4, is DAMVIQNPRYQVTQFGKPVTLSCSQTLNHNVMYWYQQKSSQAPKLLFHYYDKDFNNEADTPDNFQSRRPNTSFCFLDIRSPGLGDTAMYLCATSRDRTGSEKLFFGSGTQLSVL.